A single TCR beta chain is shown here with its context. The germline V and J ends were trimmed by 10 bases and 2 bases, with 12 bases remaining between them. Per the germline V gene, CDR1 is MNHEY and CDR2 is SVGAGI. The CDR3 is 13 amino acids. The assay was immunoSEQ multiplex PCR, and TCRdb's table has in-frame clones only and misses some. The table shows a few hundred thousand clones, with nearly 90% occurring only once. Donors of Cohort 3 who recovered were those that had two negative PCRs, clearance, or symptom resolution. The entry originates in a study of blood T cell repertoires in COVID-19. Overall study context: Acute and convalescent COVID-19 specimens originated in the United States, Italy and Spain. From T cells, B-cell-depleted T cells, or PBMCs came the material, which was cDNA or gDNA.

The chain has TRBV6-5 and TRBJ1-5; D ambiguous. The clonotype comes from a woman aged 30 to 39 who had recovered from COVID-19. The sequencing sample was made of PBMCs or T cells enriched from blood (not recorded which). In nucleotides, the CDR3 is TGTGCCACATCCCGGGAGGGCAATCAGCCCCAGCATTTT. Protein product: CATSREGNQPQHF.